Sequencing of this T cell receptor (beta chain) was carried out in a study of cytomegalovirus exposure and HLA in healthy donors. Study results and limitations: Apart from CMV serostatus, no immune exposure information was available. Reportedly, cytomegalovirus status was diagnosed with high sensitivity and specificity. A later analysis showed TCR association rates differing by HLA locus, peaking at DRB1 and lowest at HLA-C. Through in vitro validation, a few CMV-associated chains were shown to be specific for CMV antigens.

The germline V gene has CDR1 LNHDA and CDR2 SQIVND (reference sequence). This CDR3 region has 15 residues. V lost 3 bases and J lost 6, with 17 bases in between. Notes on this clone: The target antigen is unknown.

The PCR employed 60 Vbeta primers together with 13 Jbeta primers. Sequencing used immunoSEQ multiplex PCR; TCRdb keeps in-frame clones, though not all of them. The table lists fewer than 200,000 clones, about 71% of them singletons, with under 3.5% in the top ten. This sequence originates from a woman in her 30s in good health and CMV-seronegative. This chain connects TRBV19 to TRBJ1-1, with D maybe TRBD1 (6 bases). Input material: PBMCs. CDR3 sequence (DNA): TGTGCCAGTAGTATGATGTGGGGGCGGGTCCCTGAAGCTTTCTTT. Translation: CASSMMWGRVPEAFF.